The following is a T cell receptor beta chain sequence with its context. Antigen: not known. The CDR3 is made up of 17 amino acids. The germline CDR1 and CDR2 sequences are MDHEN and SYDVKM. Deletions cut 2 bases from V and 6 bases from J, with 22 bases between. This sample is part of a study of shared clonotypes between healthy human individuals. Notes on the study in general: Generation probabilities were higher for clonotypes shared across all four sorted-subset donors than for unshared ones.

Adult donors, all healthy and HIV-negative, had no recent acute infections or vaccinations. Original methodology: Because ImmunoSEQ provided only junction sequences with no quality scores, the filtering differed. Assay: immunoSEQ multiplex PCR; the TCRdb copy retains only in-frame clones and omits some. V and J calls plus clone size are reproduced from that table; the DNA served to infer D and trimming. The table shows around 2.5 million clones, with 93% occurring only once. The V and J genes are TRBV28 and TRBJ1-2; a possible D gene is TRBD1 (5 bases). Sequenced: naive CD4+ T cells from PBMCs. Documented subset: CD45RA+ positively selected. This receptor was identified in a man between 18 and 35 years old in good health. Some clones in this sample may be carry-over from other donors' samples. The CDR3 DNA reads TGTGCCAGCAGTTTACTAGTAAGCGTTCGGGGGTCCCATGGCTACACCTTC. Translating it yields CASSLLVSVRGSHGYTF.